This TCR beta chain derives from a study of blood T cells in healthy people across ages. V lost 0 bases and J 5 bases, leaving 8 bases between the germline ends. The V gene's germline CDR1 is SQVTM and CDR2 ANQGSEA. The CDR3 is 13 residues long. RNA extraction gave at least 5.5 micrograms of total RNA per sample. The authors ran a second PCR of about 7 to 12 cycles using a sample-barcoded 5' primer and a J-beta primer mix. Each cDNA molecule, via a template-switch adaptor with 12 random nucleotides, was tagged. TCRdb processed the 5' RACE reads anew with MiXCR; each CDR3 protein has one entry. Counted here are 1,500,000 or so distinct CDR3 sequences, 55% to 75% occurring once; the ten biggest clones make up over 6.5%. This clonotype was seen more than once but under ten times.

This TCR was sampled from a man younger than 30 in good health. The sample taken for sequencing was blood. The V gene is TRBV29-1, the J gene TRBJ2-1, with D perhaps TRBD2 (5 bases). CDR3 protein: CSVEEGADNEQFF. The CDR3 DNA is TGCAGCGTTGAAGAGGGAGCAGACAATGAGCAGTTCTTC.